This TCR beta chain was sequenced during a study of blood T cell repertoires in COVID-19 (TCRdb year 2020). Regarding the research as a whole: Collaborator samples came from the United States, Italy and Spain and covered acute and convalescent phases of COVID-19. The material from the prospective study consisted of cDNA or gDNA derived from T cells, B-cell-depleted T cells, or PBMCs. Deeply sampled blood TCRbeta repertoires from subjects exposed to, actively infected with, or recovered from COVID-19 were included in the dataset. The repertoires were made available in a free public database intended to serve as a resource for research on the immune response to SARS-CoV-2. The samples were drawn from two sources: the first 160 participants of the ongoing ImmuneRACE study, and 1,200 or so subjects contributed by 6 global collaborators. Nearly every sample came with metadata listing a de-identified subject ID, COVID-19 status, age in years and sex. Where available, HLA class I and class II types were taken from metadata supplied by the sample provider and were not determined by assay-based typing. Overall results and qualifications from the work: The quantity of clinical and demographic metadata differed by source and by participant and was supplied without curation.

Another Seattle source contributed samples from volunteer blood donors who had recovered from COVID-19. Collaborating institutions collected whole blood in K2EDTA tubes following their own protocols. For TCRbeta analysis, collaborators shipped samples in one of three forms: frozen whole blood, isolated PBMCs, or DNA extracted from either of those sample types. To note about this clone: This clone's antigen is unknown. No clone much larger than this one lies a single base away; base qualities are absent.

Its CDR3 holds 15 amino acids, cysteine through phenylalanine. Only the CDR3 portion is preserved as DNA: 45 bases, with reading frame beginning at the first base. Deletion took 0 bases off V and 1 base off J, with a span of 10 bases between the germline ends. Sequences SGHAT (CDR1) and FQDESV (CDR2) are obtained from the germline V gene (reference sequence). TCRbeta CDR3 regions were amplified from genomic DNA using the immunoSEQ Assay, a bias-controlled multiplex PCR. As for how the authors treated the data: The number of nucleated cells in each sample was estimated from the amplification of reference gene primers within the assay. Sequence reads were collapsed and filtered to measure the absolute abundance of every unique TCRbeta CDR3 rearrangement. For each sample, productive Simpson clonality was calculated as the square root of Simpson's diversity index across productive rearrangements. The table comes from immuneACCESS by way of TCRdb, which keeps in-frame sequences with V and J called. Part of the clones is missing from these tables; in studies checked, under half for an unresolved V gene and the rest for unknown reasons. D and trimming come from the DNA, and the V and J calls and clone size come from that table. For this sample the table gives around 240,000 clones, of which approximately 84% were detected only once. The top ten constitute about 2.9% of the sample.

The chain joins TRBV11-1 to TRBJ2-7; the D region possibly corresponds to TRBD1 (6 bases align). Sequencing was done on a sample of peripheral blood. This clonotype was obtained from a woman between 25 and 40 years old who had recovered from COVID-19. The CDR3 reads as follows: CASSLAGQLSYEQYF. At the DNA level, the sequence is TGTGCCAGCAGCTTAGCTGGACAGCTTTCCTACGAGCAGTACTTC.